A selection of T cell receptor beta chains follows, all from one sample in a study of T cell responses to AZD1222 COVID-19 vaccine. Clones were sequenced by immunoSEQ multiplex PCR, and TCRdb holds only the in-frame ones, with some missing. The sample yields about 170,000 clones, around 89% seen once. Material: peripheral blood, obtained on day 0 of AZD1222 vaccination. Receptors originate from an adult in good health. Each CDR3 is given with its conserved first and last residue. A D gene is named only where the DNA matches it firmly. Not all rows give a size; the values are once, few, many and, for expanded clones, a class.

j_call: TRBJ1-2
d_call: NA
v_call: TRBV6-2/TRBV6-3
clone_size: NA
cdr3_aa: CASSYLRGRYDYGYTF
cdr3_nt: TGTGCCAGCAGTTATTTGAGGGGCAGGTACGACTATGGCTACACCTTC

j_call: TRBJ2-7
d_call: NA
v_call: TRBV5-1
clone_size: NA
cdr3_aa: CASSFGGTASYEQYF
cdr3_nt: TGCGCCAGCAGCTTCGGGGGGACAGCAAGCTACGAGCAGTACTTC

j_call: TRBJ1-3
d_call: NA
v_call: TRBV9
clone_size: NA
cdr3_aa: CASSVVENTIYF
cdr3_nt: TGTGCCAGCAGCGTTGTAGAAAACACCATATATTTT

j_call: TRBJ1-6
d_call: NA
v_call: TRBV5-1
clone_size: NA
cdr3_aa: CASSLTPPRDSPLHF
cdr3_nt: TGCGCCAGCAGCTTGACCCCTCCCCGGGATTCACCCCTCCACTTT

j_call: TRBJ1-5
d_call: TRBD1
v_call: TRBV6-5
clone_size: few
cdr3_aa: CASSPDRDDQPQHF
cdr3_nt: TGTGCCAGCAGCCCGGACAGGGACGATCAGCCCCAGCATTTT

j_call: TRBJ2-5
d_call: NA
v_call: TRBV20-1
clone_size: once
cdr3_aa: CSASPKGGGIRETQYF
cdr3_nt: TGCAGTGCTAGTCCCAAGGGGGGAGGGATTAGGGAGACCCAGTACTTC

j_call: TRBJ2-7
d_call: TRBD1
v_call: TRBV4-2
clone_size: NA
cdr3_aa: CASSQEMAVGQGVSYEQYF
cdr3_nt: TGTGCCAGCAGCCAAGAAATGGCGGTGGGACAGGGAGTCTCCTACGAGCAGTACTTC

j_call: TRBJ2-3
d_call: NA
v_call: TRBV6-5
clone_size: NA
cdr3_aa: CASSYRRGADTQYF
cdr3_nt: TGTGCCAGCAGTTACCGCCGGGGGGCGGATACGCAGTATTTT

j_call: TRBJ2-7
d_call: NA
v_call: TRBV7-2
clone_size: NA
cdr3_aa: CASSLGRRNSYEQYF
cdr3_nt: TGTGCCAGCAGCTTAGGGCGACGGAACTCCTACGAGCAGTACTTC

j_call: TRBJ1-6
d_call: NA
v_call: TRBV27
clone_size: NA
cdr3_aa: CASRPSSYGGDNNSPLHF
cdr3_nt: TGTGCCAGCAGGCCATCGAGTTATGGGGGGGACAATAATTCACCCCTCCACTTT

j_call: TRBJ2-7
d_call: NA
v_call: TRBV5-4
clone_size: NA
cdr3_aa: CASSFPQGYEQYF
cdr3_nt: TGTGCCAGCAGCTTTCCGCAGGGCTACGAGCAGTACTTC

j_call: TRBJ1-1
d_call: NA
v_call: TRBV6-5
clone_size: NA
cdr3_aa: CASTRARVDIEAFF
cdr3_nt: TGTGCCAGCACCCGCGCGAGGGTCGACATTGAAGCTTTCTTT

j_call: TRBJ2-5
d_call: TRBD1
v_call: TRBV15
clone_size: NA
cdr3_aa: CATSRAGTAETQYF
cdr3_nt: TGTGCCACCAGCAGAGCCGGGACAGCGGAGACCCAGTACTTC

j_call: TRBJ1-4
d_call: NA
v_call: TRBV14
clone_size: NA
cdr3_aa: CASSQEDEKLFF
cdr3_nt: TGTGCCAGCAGCCAAGAAGATGAAAAACTGTTTTTT

j_call: TRBJ1-6
d_call: NA
v_call: TRBV7-9
clone_size: NA
cdr3_aa: CASSLDRVSPLHF
cdr3_nt: TGTGCCAGCAGCTTAGACAGGGTTTCACCCCTCCACTTT

j_call: TRBJ2-1
d_call: TRBD2
v_call: TRBV5-1
clone_size: NA
cdr3_aa: CASSLGRGDNHEQFF
cdr3_nt: TGCGCCAGCAGCTTGGGCCGGGGGGATAACCATGAGCAGTTCTTC

j_call: TRBJ2-1
d_call: NA
v_call: TRBV12-5
clone_size: once
cdr3_aa: CASGKPGEYNEQFF
cdr3_nt: TGTGCTAGTGGTAAACCCGGGGAGTACAATGAGCAGTTCTTC

j_call: TRBJ2-2
d_call: NA
v_call: TRBV6-5
clone_size: NA
cdr3_aa: CASSYFSGRSGELFF
cdr3_nt: TGTGCCAGCAGTTACTTTAGCGGCCGATCCGGGGAGCTGTTTTTT

j_call: TRBJ2-3
d_call: TRBD2
v_call: TRBV7-9
clone_size: NA
cdr3_aa: CASSASGDPTDTQYF
cdr3_nt: TGTGCCAGCAGCGCTAGCGGGGATCCCACAGATACGCAGTATTTT

j_call: TRBJ1-3
d_call: NA
v_call: TRBV4-1
clone_size: NA
cdr3_aa: CASSQDRTNGNTIYF
cdr3_nt: TGCGCCAGCAGCCAAGATCGAACAAACGGAAACACCATATATTTT

j_call: TRBJ2-1
d_call: TRBD1
v_call: TRBV5-3
clone_size: NA
cdr3_aa: CARSKGQGAIYEQFF
cdr3_nt: TGTGCCAGAAGCAAAGGACAGGGGGCGATTTATGAGCAGTTCTTC

j_call: TRBJ1-3
d_call: TRBD1
v_call: TRBV5-1
clone_size: NA
cdr3_aa: CASSWTGSGNTIYF
cdr3_nt: TGCGCCAGCAGTTGGACAGGGTCAGGAAACACCATATATTTT

j_call: TRBJ1-4
d_call: NA
v_call: TRBV9
clone_size: NA
cdr3_aa: CASSVDVGTAHEKLFF
cdr3_nt: TGTGCCAGCAGCGTAGATGTAGGGACTGCACATGAAAAACTGTTTTTT

j_call: TRBJ1-4
d_call: NA
v_call: TRBV3-1/TRBV3-2
clone_size: NA
cdr3_aa: CASSPRQEANEKLFF
cdr3_nt: TGTGCCAGCAGCCCTCGACAGGAGGCTAATGAAAAACTGTTTTTT

j_call: TRBJ2-3
d_call: TRBD1
v_call: TRBV3-1/TRBV3-2
clone_size: NA
cdr3_aa: CASSQDYGDSSTDTQYF
cdr3_nt: TGTGCCAGCAGCCAAGATTATGGGGACAGTTCCACAGATACGCAGTATTTT

j_call: TRBJ1-4
d_call: NA
v_call: TRBV7-8
clone_size: NA
cdr3_aa: CASSLAGHPEKLFF
cdr3_nt: TGTGCCAGCAGCTTAGCCGGGCACCCAGAAAAACTGTTTTTT

j_call: TRBJ1-1
d_call: NA
v_call: TRBV2
clone_size: NA
cdr3_aa: CASSNRDTGMNTEAFF
cdr3_nt: TGTGCCAGCAGCAACCGGGACACAGGAATGAACACTGAAGCTTTCTTT

j_call: TRBJ1-6
d_call: TRBD1
v_call: TRBV7-6
clone_size: NA
cdr3_aa: CASSLAGQGAYNSPLHF
cdr3_nt: TGTGCCAGCAGCTTAGCGGGACAGGGCGCCTATAATTCACCCCTCCACTTT

j_call: TRBJ2-1
d_call: NA
v_call: TRBV12-3/TRBV12-4
clone_size: NA
cdr3_aa: CASRPEMGPRQFF
cdr3_nt: TGTGCCAGCAGGCCCGAAATGGGGCCGAGGCAGTTCTTC

j_call: TRBJ1-6
d_call: NA
v_call: TRBV7-8
clone_size: NA
cdr3_aa: CASSLTDFNSPLHF
cdr3_nt: TGTGCCAGCAGCTTAACAGATTTTAATTCACCCCTCCACTTT

j_call: TRBJ2-7
d_call: NA
v_call: TRBV4-3
clone_size: once
cdr3_aa: CASSQDGGRGAEADYEQYF
cdr3_nt: TGCGCCAGCAGCCAAGATGGGGGCCGCGGGGCGGAGGCGGATTACGAGCAGTACTTC

j_call: TRBJ2-3
d_call: TRBD2
v_call: TRBV19
clone_size: NA
cdr3_aa: CASSILAGASTDTQYF
cdr3_nt: TGTGCCAGTAGTATCCTAGCGGGAGCTAGCACAGATACGCAGTATTTT

j_call: TRBJ1-4
d_call: NA
v_call: TRBV4-1
clone_size: NA
cdr3_aa: CASSHPTGTGQKLFF
cdr3_nt: TGCGCCAGCAGCCACCCTACCGGCACAGGGCAAAAACTGTTTTTT

j_call: TRBJ2-5
d_call: TRBD2
v_call: TRBV10-2
clone_size: once
cdr3_aa: CASRLAGGPQETQYF
cdr3_nt: TGCGCCAGCAGACTAGCGGGGGGGCCCCAAGAGACCCAGTACTTC

j_call: TRBJ1-2
d_call: NA
v_call: TRBV7-9
clone_size: few
cdr3_aa: CASSLSQGNYGYTF
cdr3_nt: TGTGCCAGCAGCTTAAGTCAGGGCAACTATGGCTACACCTTC

j_call: TRBJ1-4
d_call: NA
v_call: TRBV5-8
clone_size: NA
cdr3_aa: CASSFIQGNEKLFF
cdr3_nt: TGTGCCAGCAGCTTCATCCAGGGTAATGAAAAACTGTTTTTT

j_call: TRBJ1-2
d_call: TRBD1
v_call: TRBV5-1
clone_size: NA
cdr3_aa: CASSSGQNGYTF
cdr3_nt: TGCGCCAGCAGCTCGGGACAGAATGGCTACACCTTC

j_call: TRBJ1-3
d_call: TRBD1
v_call: TRBV9
clone_size: once
cdr3_aa: CASSPSGTETGNTIYF
cdr3_nt: TGTGCCAGCAGCCCCAGCGGGACAGAGACTGGAAACACCATATATTTT

j_call: TRBJ2-4
d_call: NA
v_call: TRBV7-9
clone_size: NA
cdr3_aa: CASLPGSGRADKNIQYF
cdr3_nt: TGTGCCAGCCTACCCGGGTCGGGCAGGGCGGACAAAAACATTCAGTACTTC

j_call: TRBJ2-5
d_call: NA
v_call: TRBV30
clone_size: NA
cdr3_aa: CAWSVSEETQYF
cdr3_nt: TGTGCCTGGAGTGTATCGGAGGAGACCCAGTACTTC

j_call: TRBJ1-2
d_call: NA
v_call: TRBV9
clone_size: NA
cdr3_aa: CASSVGKLDGYTF
cdr3_nt: TGTGCCAGCAGCGTAGGGAAGCTTGATGGCTACACCTTC

j_call: TRBJ2-3
d_call: TRBD1
v_call: TRBV9
clone_size: NA
cdr3_aa: CASGTGGPFTDTQYF
cdr3_nt: TGTGCCAGCGGGACAGGTGGACCCTTCACAGATACGCAGTATTTT

j_call: TRBJ1-5
d_call: TRBD1
v_call: TRBV7-3
clone_size: NA
cdr3_aa: CASSPNGQANQPQHF
cdr3_nt: TGTGCCAGCAGCCCTAATGGACAGGCGAATCAGCCCCAGCATTTT

j_call: TRBJ1-1
d_call: NA
v_call: TRBV2
clone_size: NA
cdr3_aa: CASSDDLAGEAEAFF
cdr3_nt: TGTGCCAGCAGTGATGATCTGGCAGGGGAGGCTGAAGCTTTCTTT

j_call: TRBJ1-1
d_call: NA
v_call: TRBV4-2
clone_size: once
cdr3_aa: CASSHQGFTEAFF
cdr3_nt: TGTGCCAGCAGCCATCAGGGGTTCACTGAAGCTTTCTTT

j_call: TRBJ2-5
d_call: NA
v_call: TRBV7-2
clone_size: NA
cdr3_aa: CASSLGVNPGAQYF
cdr3_nt: TGTGCCAGCAGCTTAGGTGTCAACCCGGGGGCCCAGTACTTC

j_call: TRBJ1-1
d_call: NA
v_call: TRBV6-5
clone_size: NA
cdr3_aa: CAGSYRDGTEAFF
cdr3_nt: TGTGCCGGCAGTTACAGGGATGGGACTGAAGCTTTCTTT

j_call: TRBJ2-7
d_call: NA
v_call: TRBV10-3
clone_size: NA
cdr3_aa: CAIKPDSGAYEQYF
cdr3_nt: TGTGCCATCAAACCGGACAGCGGGGCCTACGAGCAGTACTTC

j_call: TRBJ1-3
d_call: NA
v_call: TRBV9
clone_size: few
cdr3_aa: CASSAGGTVYGNTIYF
cdr3_nt: TGTGCCAGCAGCGCAGGCGGGACTGTCTATGGAAACACCATATATTTT

j_call: TRBJ2-5
d_call: NA
v_call: TRBV4-2
clone_size: many
cdr3_aa: CASSQEVAEETQYF
cdr3_nt: TGTGCCAGCAGCCAAGAAGTAGCGGAAGAGACCCAGTACTTC

j_call: TRBJ1-1
d_call: NA
v_call: TRBV3-1/TRBV3-2
clone_size: NA
cdr3_aa: CASSQDQTLGWAFF
cdr3_nt: TGTGCCAGCAGCCAAGATCAGACACTTGGGTGGGCTTTCTTT

j_call: TRBJ2-3
d_call: NA
v_call: TRBV11-3
clone_size: NA
cdr3_aa: CASSEGGPSTDTQYF
cdr3_nt: TGTGCCAGCAGCGAGGGAGGTCCTAGCACAGATACGCAGTATTTT

j_call: TRBJ2-6
d_call: TRBD1
v_call: TRBV5-1
clone_size: NA
cdr3_aa: CASSSTGTVISGANVLTF
cdr3_nt: TGCGCCAGCAGCTCCACCGGGACAGTGATCTCTGGGGCCAACGTCCTGACTTTC

j_call: TRBJ1-5
d_call: NA
v_call: TRBV29-1
clone_size: NA
cdr3_aa: CSVLQGGADQPQHF
cdr3_nt: TGCAGCGTTCTCCAAGGGGGGGCAGATCAGCCCCAGCATTTT

j_call: TRBJ2-1
d_call: TRBD2
v_call: TRBV9
clone_size: NA
cdr3_aa: CASSVLSGGAGEQFF
cdr3_nt: TGTGCCAGCAGCGTATTAAGCGGGGGGGCCGGAGAGCAGTTCTTC

j_call: TRBJ1-4
d_call: NA
v_call: TRBV24-1
clone_size: NA
cdr3_aa: CATSDSDTENLFF
cdr3_nt: TGTGCCACCAGTGATTCTGACACTGAAAACCTGTTTTTT

j_call: TRBJ1-1
d_call: NA
v_call: TRBV5-6
clone_size: NA
cdr3_aa: CASSLGLRMNTEAFF
cdr3_nt: TGTGCCAGCAGCTTGGGACTGAGGATGAACACTGAAGCTTTCTTT

j_call: TRBJ1-5
d_call: NA
v_call: TRBV29-1
clone_size: NA
cdr3_aa: CSVAENSNQPQHF
cdr3_nt: TGCAGCGTTGCGGAAAATAGCAATCAGCCCCAGCATTTT

j_call: TRBJ2-1
d_call: TRBD2
v_call: TRBV3-1/TRBV3-2
clone_size: NA
cdr3_aa: CASSQAGGNNEQFF
cdr3_nt: TGTGCCAGCAGCCAGGCGGGGGGCAACAATGAGCAGTTCTTC